The 21 T cell receptor beta chains below all came from one sample that was sequenced in a study of OX40 agonist ivuxolimab in advanced cancers. Repertoires were generated with immunoSEQ multiplex PCR, while TCRdb's copy carries only in-frame clones and drops some. This sample has tens of thousands of clones, with 89% found just once. The sample consisted of CD4+ or CD8+ T cells sorted from blood, taken in a trial of the OX40 agonist ivuxolimab. The receptors come from an adult with an advanced solid tumor such as melanoma, head and neck, liver or kidney cancer.

The chain recombines TRBV13 with TRBJ2-5; D is possibly TRBD1 (5 bases). Germline assignment: CDR1 PRHDT and CDR2 FYEKMQ (reference sequence). V lost 2 bases to trimming and J lost 0 bases, with 13 bases between them. CDR3 size: 16 residues. This CDR3 reads CASSLTTTDHQETQYF. CDR3 in DNA: TGTGCCAGCAGCTTAACCACGACAGACCACCAAGAGACCCAGTACTTC.

The table lists this clone with a count of one. This chain links TRBV7-9 with TRBJ1-2, with D uncertain. This CDR3 region has 14 residues. The germline V gene encodes CDR1 SEHNR and CDR2 FQNEAQ (reference sequence). The ends were cut back, 1 base at V and 3 bases at J, with 9 bases in the middle. The CDR3 DNA reads as TGTGCCAGCAGCTTAGGTCGGGCTTACTATGGCTACACCTTC. Its protein product is CASSLGRAYYGYTF.

This chain connects TRBV6-5 to TRBJ1-1; the D gene is possibly TRBD1 (6 bases). Trimming cost V 8 bases and J 1 base, with 8 bases left between them. The CDR3 has 12 residues. Germline CDR1 is MNHEY and CDR2 is SVGAGI. The CDR3 sequence: CASGQQNTEAFF. The CDR3 DNA reads as TGTGCCAGCGGACAGCAGAACACTGAAGCTTTCTTT.

V is TRBV5-1 and J is TRBJ2-4; perhaps TRBD2 as D (6 bases). V lost 1 base and J 0 bases, leaving 20 bases between the germline ends. This CDR3 spans 19 amino acids. Germline V gene lookup returns CDR1 SGHRS and CDR2 YFSETQ. This CDR3 is CASSLSPQLGGIAKNIQYF. The CDR3 bases are TGCGCCAGCAGCTTGTCACCACAATTGGGGGGTATAGCCAAAAACATTCAGTACTTC.

The chain carries TRBV5-4 and TRBJ2-5; D perhaps matches TRBD2 (6 bases). V lost 5 bases to trimming and J lost 4 bases, with 9 bases between them. The CDR3 has 12 amino acids. CDR1 and CDR2 from the germline V gene are SGHNT and YYREEE (reference sequence). The CDR3, as DNA: TGTGCCAGCAGTCTGGAGGGAGAGACCCAGTACTTC. This gives the protein CASSLEGETQYF.

The genes are TRBV15 and TRBJ2-1, with a weak D call TRBD1 (6 bases). CDR3 length: 13 amino acids. Germline CDR1 LNHNV, CDR2 YYDKDF (reference sequence). Deletions cut 11 bases from V and 1 base from J, with 12 bases between. The CDR3 sequence: CAVGRGSYNEQFF. CDR3 coding DNA: TGTGCCGTAGGAAGGGGGTCCTACAATGAGCAGTTCTTC. The entire variable domain, with the rest obtained from reference TRBV15 and TRBJ2-1, is as follows: DAMVIQNPRYQVTQFGKPVTLSCSQTLNHNVMYWYQQKSSQAPKLLFHYYDKDFNNEADTPDNFQSRRPNTSFCFLDIRSPGLGDTAMYLCAVGRGSYNEQFFGPGTRLTVL.

V and J are TRBV7-6 and TRBJ1-2; 7 nucleotides match TRBD1. Germline V gives CDR1 SGHVS, CDR2 FNYEAQ. V shed 3 bases and J 2 bases; nucleotides not matched to a gene: 3. This CDR3 has 14 amino acids. The chain's CDR3 is CASSLGTANYGYTF. The CDR3 nucleotides read TGTGCCAGCAGCTTGGGGACAGCGAACTATGGCTACACCTTC.

This chain joins TRBV7-2 and TRBJ2-7; 8 positions match TRBD1. Germline trimming cut 4 bases from V and 0 bases from J; bases unmatched to any gene: 8. This CDR3 is 16 amino acids long. CDR1 is SGHTA and CDR2 is FQGNSA in the germline V gene. CDR3 residues: CASSWEDRVISYEQYF. CDR3 in DNA: TGTGCCAGCAGCTGGGAGGACAGGGTGATCTCCTACGAGCAGTACTTC.

J is TRBJ1-1 and V is TRBV19; D remains unclear. The V and J ends lost 1 base and 11 bases respectively, with 11 bases between them. Germline V gene lookup returns CDR1 LNHDA and CDR2 SQIVND (reference sequence). The CDR3 covers 12 residues. CDR3 sequence reads: CASSIGAARAFF. DNA for the CDR3: TGTGCCAGTAGTATAGGTGCGGCCCGGGCTTTCTTT.

J is TRBJ1-5 and V is TRBV27, with no clear D. CDR1 MNHEY and CDR2 SMNVEV come from the germline V gene (reference sequence). The CDR3 loop spans 14 amino acids. V was cut by 3 bases and J by 7 bases, with 13 bases left in between. The CDR3 protein is CASSFGSSGQPQHF. The CDR3 DNA follows: TGTGCCAGCAGTTTTGGATCTTCTGGGCAGCCCCAGCATTTT.

The chain couples TRBV27 to TRBJ1-4; D remains ambiguous. Per germline, CDR1 MNHEY and CDR2 SMNVEV (reference sequence). The CDR3 is 15 residues long. Deletions cut 7 bases from V and 0 bases from J, with 12 bases between. Written as DNA, the CDR3 is TGTGCCAGCAAGGAATGGAGCGCAACTAATGAAAAACTGTTTTTT. Translating it yields CASKEWSATNEKLFF.

This clone has more than one count but fewer than ten. The chain couples TRBV6-5 to TRBJ1-1, with a possible D match to TRBD1 (5 bases). Germline V lookup: CDR1 MNHEY, CDR2 SVGAGI. V shed 7 bases and J shed 4 bases, with 13 bases lying between them. The CDR3 sequence is 13 residues long. CDR3 coding DNA: TGTGCCAGCAACGACAGTCCGTCCACTGAAGCTTTCTTT. Amino acids: CASNDSPSTEAFF.

The chain uses TRBV5-1 and TRBJ2-1; possibly TRBD2 for D (5 bases). CDR1 and CDR2 from the germline V gene are SGHRS and YFSETQ. Trimming removed 4 bases at V and 1 base at J, with 15 bases between. The length of the CDR3 is 16 residues. This CDR3 is CASSRRWTQSYNEQFF. The CDR3 coding sequence is TGCGCCAGCAGCCGGAGGTGGACCCAGTCCTACAATGAGCAGTTCTTC.

The chain combines TRBV10-3 with TRBJ1-2; 9 bases map to TRBD1. The CDR3 runs to 15 residues. The junction had 13 bases not matched to a gene; V was cut back by 6 bases and J by 8 bases. Germline V gene sequence: CDR1 ENHRY, CDR2 SYGVKD. CDR3 nucleotides: TGTGCCATCAGGGATATGACAGGGGGTATCGGAGGCTACACCTTC. Translated: CAIRDMTGGIGGYTF.

This rearrangement joins TRBV19 to TRBJ2-3; a possible D gene is TRBD1 (5 bases). Trimming stripped 1 base from V and 0 bases from J, with 20 bases between. Germline V gene data show CDR1 as LNHDA and CDR2 as SQIVND (reference sequence). The CDR3 contains 19 residues. This chain's CDR3 is CASSIAPRSGLRSTDTQYF. The CDR3 bases are TGTGCCAGTAGTATAGCCCCCCGCTCAGGGTTGCGTAGCACAGATACGCAGTATTTT.

The rearrangement uses TRBV10-1 and TRBJ1-1; 7 bases fit TRBD1. Germline V gene sequence: CDR1 WNHNN, CDR2 SYGVQD (reference sequence). With V trimmed by 0 bases and J by 4 bases, 17 bases remained unmatched. This CDR3 comprises 19 residues. CDR3 loop: CASSESGRGGLKATTEAFF. The DNA for the CDR3 is TGCGCCAGCAGTGAGTCGGGTAGAGGGGGCCTGAAGGCGACCACTGAAGCTTTCTTT.

The chain couples TRBV9 to TRBJ1-3; perhaps TRBD1 as D (5 bases). Germline loops: CDR1 SGDLS, CDR2 YYNGEE. This CDR3 comprises 13 residues. V was clipped by 7 bases and J by 3 bases, with 11 bases between them. CDR3 bases: TGTGCCAGCCATGGGGGTGGTGGAAACACCATATATTTT. It specifies CASHGGGGNTIYF.

The chain couples TRBV6-1 to TRBJ2-7; 7 bases are a match to TRBD2. This CDR3 comprises 13 residues. V was clipped by 0 bases and J by 7 bases; unmatched bases: 3. Germline lookup yields CDR1 MNHNS and CDR2 SASEGT. The CDR3 nucleotides are TGTGCCAGCAGTGAAGCGGGAGGGGTTGAGCAGTACTTC. It yields the protein CASSEAGGVEQYF.

This chain links TRBV6-1 with TRBJ2-5; 7 nucleotides align to TRBD2. The CDR3 totals 15 residues. The trim removed 2 bases at V and 0 bases at J, leaving 3 bases unmatched. The germline gives CDR1 MNHNS, CDR2 SASEGT. The CDR3 spells CASSEWAGDQETQYF. The CDR3 DNA is TGTGCCAGCAGTGAATGGGCGGGGGACCAAGAGACCCAGTACTTC.

The chain joins TRBV25-1 to TRBJ1-4; no reliable D call. CDR1 and CDR2 from the germline V gene are MGHDK and SYGVNS. Trimming removed 4 bases at V and 3 bases at J, with 9 bases between. The CDR3 is 14 amino acids. The CDR3 nucleotides are TGTGCCAGCAGTGCGACAAAATCTAATGAAAAACTGTTTTTT. Amino acid sequence: CASSATKSNEKLFF. Variable domain in full (rest from reference TRBV25-1 and TRBJ1-4): EADIYQTPRYLVIGTGKKITLECSQTMGHDKMYWYQQDPGMELHLIHYSYGVNSTEKGDLSSESTVSRIRTEHFPLTLESARPSHTSQYLCASSATKSNEKLFFGSGTQLSVL.

The chain joins TRBV29-1 to TRBJ2-1; D tentatively reads TRBD1 or TRBD2 (6 bases each). CDR3 size: 15 residues. The ends were cut back, 3 bases at V and 4 bases at J, with 16 bases in the middle. Germline-derived CDR1 and CDR2 are SQVTM and ANQGSEA. DNA for the CDR3: TGCAGCGTTGATACGGCCTGGGGGGCATACAATGAGCAGTTCTTC. Encoded protein: CSVDTAWGAYNEQFF.